A selection of T cell receptor beta chains follows, all from one sample in a study of cytomegalovirus exposure and HLA in healthy donors. Assay used: immunoSEQ multiplex PCR; TCRdb lists only in-frame clones, some missing. The sample has about 140,000 clones. The sequenced material came from PBMCs. These receptors were obtained from a man aged 35-49 years in good health and CMV-seronegative. The CDR3 runs from the conserved cysteine through the conserved F or W. The D gene is left open where the match is weak.

TRBD2	TRBJ2-7	TRBV18	TGTGCCAGCTCACCACCGGGGGGGAATGAGCAGTACTTC	CASSPPGGNEQYF
NA	TRBJ2-1	TRBV2	TGTGCCACCAGGGGCGGGAGCTCCTACAATGAGCAGTTCTTC	CATRGGSSYNEQFF
NA	TRBJ1-2	TRBV4-1	TGCGCCAGCAGCCGAGCCGACTCCCGCGGGTATGGCTACACCTTC	CASSRADSRGYGYTF
TRBD1	TRBJ1-2	TRBV28	TGTGCCAGCAGTTTAGGGGCAGGGGGCTATGGCTACACCTTC	CASSLGAGGYGYTF
NA	TRBJ1-1	TRBV2	TGTGCCAGTAAGAGCAGGGAGGGGAACACTGAAGCTTTCTTT	CASKSREGNTEAFF
NA	TRBJ1-1	TRBV29-1	TGCAGCGTTGAATACAGGCAGAGGGGGACTGAAGCTTTCTTT	CSVEYRQRGTEAFF
NA	TRBJ2-7	TRBV2	TGTGCCAGCAGTAGGGGAAGCTACGAGCAGTACTTC	CASSRGSYEQYF
TRBD2	TRBJ2-1	TRBV12-5	TGTGCTAGTGGTAGCGGGGGTAACTCCTACAATGAGCAGTTCTTC	CASGSGGNSYNEQFF
NA	TRBJ1-2	TRBV19	TGTGCCAGTAGTCCCGGGGACTTTCCGTACACCTTC	CASSPGDFPYTF
NA	TRBJ2-1	TRBV2	TGTGCCAGCAGTTCTCTACGACAGGTTAACTACAATGAGCAGTTCTTC	CASSSLRQVNYNEQFF
NA	TRBJ2-5	TRBV5-1	TGCGCCAGCAGCTTGGCTGTTTCTGGGGGCGAGGGGGAGACCCAGTACTTC	CASSLAVSGGEGETQYF
NA	TRBJ1-1	TRBV29-1	TGCAGCATGAGCAGGGTGAACACTGAAGCTTTCTTT	CSMSRVNTEAFF
NA	TRBJ2-7	TRBV28	TGTGCCAGCAGTTTATCGACAGATTACGAGCAGTACTTC	CASSLSTDYEQYF
TRBD1	TRBJ1-2	TRBV7-2	TGTGCCAGCAGCTCCCTGGACAGGGGCTATGGCTACACCTTC	CASSSLDRGYGYTF
TRBD1	TRBJ1-3	TRBV2	TGTGCCAGCAGTCTATCAGGGGGATTGAGAGGAAACACCATATATTTT	CASSLSGGLRGNTIYF
TRBD1	TRBJ1-2	TRBV7-9	TGTGCCAGCAGCTTAATGGCAGGGGGCTTGATTGGCTACACCTTC	CASSLMAGGLIGYTF
TRBD2	TRBJ2-7	TRBV11-1	TGTGCCAGCAGCTCGGGAGGGGATCTCTACGAGCAGTACTTC	CASSSGGDLYEQYF
NA	TRBJ2-7	TRBV28	TGTGCCAGCAGTTTCATGCCAGCGGAGTACGAGCAGTACTTC	CASSFMPAEYEQYF
TRBD1	TRBJ1-2	TRBV6-6	TGTGCCAGCACCGAGGGGGACAGGGTCTATGGCTACACCTTC	CASTEGDRVYGYTF
TRBD1	TRBJ1-4	TRBV9	TGTGCCAGCAGCACCCATAGCCGACAGGGGGCTAATGAAAAACTGTTTTTT	CASSTHSRQGANEKLFF
NA	TRBJ1-2	TRBV10-3	TGTGCCATCAGTGGCGGCAGATACTATGGCTACACCTTC	CAISGGRYYGYTF
NA	TRBJ1-2	TRBV5-6	TGTGCCAGCAGCATCGGACTCTATAGCTATGGCTACACCTTC	CASSIGLYSYGYTF
NA	TRBJ1-1	TRBV29-1	TGCAGCGTTGAACCCGGGAACACTGAAGCTTTCTTT	CSVEPGNTEAFF
NA	TRBJ2-3	TRBV9	TGTGCCAGCAGCGTAGGTGAGCGCCGCACAGATACGCAGTATTTT	CASSVGERRTDTQYF
TRBD1	TRBJ2-7	TRBV10-3	TGTGCCATCAGTGGACAGGGGGGATACGAGCAGTACTTC	CAISGQGGYEQYF
NA	TRBJ2-2	TRBV29-1	TGCAGTTCCAGGACCGGGTCGGGAGTTGGGACCGGGGAGCTGTTTTTT	CSSRTGSGVGTGELFF
TRBD1	TRBJ2-2	TRBV7-3	TGTGCCAGCAGCTTAACGCGGGACAGGGGTATTCACGGGGAGCTGTTTTTT	CASSLTRDRGIHGELFF
NA	TRBJ2-2	TRBV5-6	TGTGCCAGCAGCTTGGATAGAGGGGAGCTGTTTTTT	CASSLDRGELFF
TRBD1	TRBJ1-1	TRBV4-3	TGCGCCAGCAGCCAGGACAGGCCGGCCCTGAACACTGAAGCTTTCTTT	CASSQDRPALNTEAFF
TRBD1	TRBJ1-2	TRBV19	TGTGCCAGCCAAAGCCCAGGGGGCGATGGCTACACCTTC	CASQSPGGDGYTF
TRBD2	TRBJ2-1	TRBV10-3	TGTGCCATCAGTGAGGAGCTAGCGGGGGCCCGCTCCTACAATGAGCAGTTCTTC	CAISEELAGARSYNEQFF
NA	TRBJ2-3	TRBV5-8	TGTGCCAGCAGCTTGGTCAGGGGTGGGTCAGATACGCAGTATTTT	CASSLVRGGSDTQYF
NA	TRBJ1-3	TRBV7-9	TGTGCCAGCGAGGGGGCTGGAAACACCATATATTTT	CASEGAGNTIYF
NA	TRBJ1-4	TRBV20-1	TGCAGTGCGGTGTGGAGTGAAAAACTGTTTTTT	CSAVWSEKLFF
NA	TRBJ2-7	TRBV7-5	TGTGTCAGAACCATCCGTCGGGACTACGAGCAGTACTTC	CVRTIRRDYEQYF